This T cell receptor (beta chain) was obtained from a study of early T cells in non-severe SARS-CoV-2 infection. This clonotype has ten or more counts. This CDR3 spans 15 amino acids. The V segment lost 1 base and the J segment 5 bases; nucleotides outside the gene matches: 6. CDR1 and CDR2 (germline): LGHNA, YSLEER. As part of library construction, unique molecular identifiers were attached to individual cDNA molecules. MiXCR, applied by TCRdb to the 5' RACE reads, yields one record per CDR3 protein. The sample holds some 29,000 distinct CDR3 sequences; less than 6.5% are singletons and the top ten take more than 5%.

Sequencing input: whole blood. The sequence was obtained from an adult who was a healthcare worker with PCR-confirmed SARS-CoV-2 infection or an uninfected control (not recorded which). This sequence joins TRBV4-3 and TRBJ2-5; TRBD2 aligns across 8 bases. In DNA, the CDR3 is TGCGCCAGCAGCCAAGCTGGAGGACTAGCCGAGACCCAGTACTTC. Its protein product is CASSQAGGLAETQYF.